These 5 T cell receptor beta chains were sequenced from one sample in a study of lymphopenia after photon versus proton radiotherapy. Data came from immunoSEQ multiplex PCR; TCRdb stores just in-frame clones and leaves some out. The data show around 30,000 clones, 87% seen once. The sample here was peripheral blood, taken from a patient treated with proton-based radiotherapy. All receptors derive from a woman aged 55-69 years with cholangiocarcinoma. Some clones in this sample may be carry-over from other donors' samples.

The V call is TRBV7-9, the J call TRBJ1-4, with TRBD1 identical over 7 bases. V was pared by 5 bases and J by 5 bases, with 8 bases of the junction left unmatched. CDR1 and CDR2 (germline): SEHNR, FQNEAQ (reference sequence). The CDR3 runs to 15 residues. CDR3 sequence: CASSLGQVPNEKLFF. In DNA form, the CDR3 reads TGTGCCAGCAGCCTAGGACAGGTCCCAAATGAAAAACTGTTTTTT.

The chain carries TRBV7-2 and TRBJ2-2; D gene unclear. The germline V gene encodes CDR1 SGHTA and CDR2 FQGNSA. The CDR3 length is 12 residues. The ends were cut back, 1 base at V and 8 bases at J, with 5 bases in the middle. CDR3 loop: CASSLEVGELFF. The DNA of the CDR3 is TGTGCCAGCAGCTTAGAAGTTGGGGAGCTGTTTTTT.

V and J are TRBV11-3 and TRBJ2-1; 7 bases align to TRBD2. The junction had 5 bases not matched to a gene; V was cut back by 1 base and J by 5 bases. CDR1 SGHNT and CDR2 YENEEA come from the germline V gene. The CDR3 length is 15 residues. The CDR3: CASSLGLAVNNEQFF. CDR3 bases: TGTGCCAGCAGCTTAGGTCTAGCGGTCAACAATGAGCAGTTCTTC.

The rearrangement links TRBV7-2 to TRBJ2-7; D gene ambiguous. This CDR3 spans 12 amino acids. CDR1 is SGHTA, CDR2 FQGNSA, per germline. The V and J ends lost 4 bases and 10 bases respectively, with 14 bases between them. The CDR3 region has the DNA TGTGCCAGCAGCTCCCGGGCAAGTCACCAGTACTTC. Residues: CASSSRASHQYF.

The DNA of the CDR3 is TGTGCCAGCAGTCCCGGAGTAGGGGGGGACACCTATGGCTACACCTTC. It is translated as CASSPGVGGDTYGYTF. The chain employs TRBV5-6 and TRBJ1-2, with D maybe TRBD1 (6 bases). The germline V and J ends were trimmed by 5 bases and 4 bases, with 21 bases remaining between them. CDR3 length equals 16 residues. Germline V gene lookup returns CDR1 SGHDT and CDR2 YYEEEE.